Following are 11 T cell receptor beta chains from one sample sequenced in a study of T cell repertoires in cytomegalovirus infection (dated 2019 in TCRdb). Their antigens remain unidentified. TCRdb names Illumina HiSeq 1500 as the instrument used. TCRdb reprocessed the public reads (quality trimming at Q25 with fastp, clone calling with MiXCR) and kept in-frame beta chains. When rows share a CDR3 protein, they turn into one entry using the most common DNA and genes. Counted in this sample were 100,000 to 150,000 distinct CDR3 sequences; more than 30% of them appeared once. The ten most abundant clones make up approximately 59% of the sample. The meaning of the sample's treatment or condition label: in vitro stimulation with specific CMV peptide epitopes to enrich CMV-specific T cells. The starting material was CD8+ T cells from cultured PBMCs, obtained from culture after CMV antigen stimulation. The receptors shown here come from a human donor in good health (CMV status not recorded). Some clones in this sample may be carry-over from other donors' samples.

This chain joins TRBV4-1 and TRBJ2-1; D is tentatively TRBD1 or TRBD2 (5 bases each). V was cut by 1 base and J by 7 bases, with 14 bases left in between. Germline V lookup: CDR1 MGHRA, CDR2 YSYEKL. This CDR3 spans 15 amino acids. The CDR3 DNA reads as TGCGCCAGCAGCCAAGCCTCCGGGACGGGGAATGAGCAGTTCTTC. Protein sequence: CASSQASGTGNEQFF.

In this sample, this clonotype turned up once. The gene calls are TRBV5-6 and TRBJ1-1; possible D gene TRBD1, 6 bases. This CDR3 is built from 15 residues. Trimming left V 0 bases short and J 0 bases short, with 9 bases between. Germline loops: CDR1 SGHDT, CDR2 YYEEEE. The chain's CDR3 is CASSLVRTVNTEAFF. The DNA for the CDR3 is TGTGCCAGCAGCTTGGTGCGGACAGTGAACACTGAAGCTTTCTTT.

This clonotype has just one count. The chain couples TRBV6-5 to TRBJ1-2; D perhaps matches TRBD1 (5 bases). CDR1 is MNHEY and CDR2 is SVGAGI in the germline V gene. This CDR3 has 15 amino acids. Trimming took off 6 bases at V and 2 bases at J, with 16 bases between the two ends. For the CDR3, the DNA is TGTGCCAGCAGCCCTTCGCCGGGGGGAAACTATGGCTACACCTTC. It codes for CASSPSPGGNYGYTF.

The V call is TRBV7-3, the J call TRBJ2-3; unclear D gene. V lost 5 bases and J 4 bases, leaving 13 bases between the germline ends. The V gene's germline CDR1 is SGHTA and CDR2 FQGTGA. The CDR3 consists of 14 residues. The CDR3 sequence is CASSRSLGSDTQYF. The CDR3 nucleotides are TGTGCCAGCAGCCGCTCCCTAGGTTCAGATACGCAGTATTTT.

This clonotype has ten or more counts. The chain combines TRBV7-3 with TRBJ2-2, with D unresolved. Germline values: CDR1 SGHTA, CDR2 FQGTGA. The CDR3 is 15 amino acids. V gave up 2 bases and J gave up 1 base, with 8 bases separating them. The CDR3 protein is CASSLYLWNTGELFF. DNA for the CDR3: TGTGCCAGCAGCTTATATCTGTGGAACACCGGGGAGCTGTTTTTT.

This clonotype was counted at least ten times. The chain uses TRBV7-2 and TRBJ1-1; D not certain. This CDR3 comprises 13 residues. Looked up from germline, CDR1 is SGHTA and CDR2 is FQGNSA. Trimming removed 1 base at V and 7 bases at J, with 10 bases between. The CDR3 DNA reads TGTGCCAGCAGCTTAGTTGCGTATCGTGAAGCTTTCTTT. Protein product: CASSLVAYREAFF.

A few counts support this clonotype. The chain links TRBV6-1 to TRBJ1-2; D is unclear. The V end was cut by 5 bases, the J end by 3 bases, with 19 bases between. Germline values: CDR1 MNHNS, CDR2 SASEGT. The CDR3 runs 16 residues. The CDR3 bases are TGTGCCAGCAGTTCAGGCTCCCCCGGAAGGTACTATGGCTACACCTTC. As protein: CASSSGSPGRYYGYTF.

The chain employs TRBV6-6 and TRBJ1-5; D not certain. Germline V CDR1 and CDR2: MNHNY, SVGAGI (reference sequence). This CDR3 spans 16 amino acids. The ends were cut back, 4 bases at V and 0 bases at J, with 13 bases in the middle. Written as DNA, the CDR3 is TGTGCCAGCAGTTCGCTGACGGAAAATAGCAATCAGCCCCAGCATTTT. Protein product: CASSSLTENSNQPQHF.

This clonotype was counted once. V is TRBV10-3 and J is TRBJ2-7, with no clear D. The length of the CDR3 is 15 residues. V was pared by 3 bases and J by 2 bases, with 14 bases between. Looked up from germline, CDR1 is ENHRY and CDR2 is SYGVKD. The CDR3: CAISEWGTAAYEQYF. The CDR3 DNA is TGTGCCATCAGTGAATGGGGAACCGCCGCCTACGAGCAGTACTTC.

The CDR3 here is CASSHGTSGGNEQFF. The CDR3, as DNA: TGTGCCAGCAGCCACGGGACTAGCGGGGGTAATGAGCAGTTCTTC. The chain carries TRBV12-3 or TRBV12-4 and TRBJ2-1, with TRBD2 matching 14 bases. With 6 bases clipped from V and 7 bases from J, the junction kept 5 bases outside the gene matches. The CDR3 length is 15 residues.

This clonotype was detected only a few times. The V gene is TRBV28, the J gene TRBJ2-1; 8 bases match TRBD1. The CDR3 spans 11 residues. CDR1 and CDR2 from the germline V gene are MDHEN and SYDVKM. After removal of 3 bases from V and 12 bases from J, the junction contained 1 base not matched to a gene. The CDR3 protein is CASSFTGGQFF. The CDR3 coding sequence is TGTGCCAGCAGTTTTACAGGGGGGCAGTTCTTC.